The entry below gives a single T cell receptor beta chain sequence along with its context. Its antigen is as yet unknown. The data were produced by immunoSEQ multiplex PCR, yet TCRdb's version contains in-frame clones alone and is incomplete. This sample has tens of thousands of clones, with less than 80% found just once. Alongside CTLA-4 blockade with ipilimumab, patients with chemo-refractory metastatic non-small-cell lung cancer received focal radiation. The data belong to a study of radiotherapy plus CTLA-4 blockade in lung cancer. Across the study: Of the patients, 18% showed objective responses and 31% attained disease control. Whole-study results and caveats: Following radiotherapy plus ipilimumab, tumor-derived TCR clones expanded in the blood. Best predicting response, reportedly, were early blood T cell clone dynamics, with interferon-beta.

This receptor was taken from a human donor with non-small cell lung cancer who had a complete response to radiotherapy plus ipilimumab. Source: peripheral blood, taken from a patient treated with radiotherapy plus ipilimumab.

The CDR3 DNA follows: TGTGCCAGCAGCGAGGAGGCTAGCGGGCAAGAGACCCAGTACTTC. Amino acids: CASSEEASGQETQYF. The chain employs TRBV9 and TRBJ2-5, with 8 nucleotides matching TRBD2. This CDR3 spans 15 amino acids. Germline assignment: CDR1 SGDLS and CDR2 YYNGEE. V was pared by 3 bases and J by 2 bases, with 6 bases of the junction left unmatched.